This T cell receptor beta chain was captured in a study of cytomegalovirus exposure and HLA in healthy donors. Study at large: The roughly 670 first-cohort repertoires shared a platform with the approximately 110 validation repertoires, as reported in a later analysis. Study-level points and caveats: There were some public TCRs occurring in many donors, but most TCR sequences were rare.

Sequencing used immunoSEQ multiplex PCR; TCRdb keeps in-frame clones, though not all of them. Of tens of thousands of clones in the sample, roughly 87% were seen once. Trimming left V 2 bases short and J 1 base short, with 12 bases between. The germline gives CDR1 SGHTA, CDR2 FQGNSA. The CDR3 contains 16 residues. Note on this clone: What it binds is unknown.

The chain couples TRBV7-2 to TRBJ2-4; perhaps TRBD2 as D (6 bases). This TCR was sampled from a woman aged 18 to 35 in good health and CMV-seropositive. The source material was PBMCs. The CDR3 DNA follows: TGTGCCAGCAGCTTATCTGGAGGGACGGCCAAAAACATTCAGTACTTC. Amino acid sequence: CASSLSGGTAKNIQYF.